Reported below is one T cell receptor (beta chain). The CDR3 length is 14 residues. Per the germline V gene, CDR1 is SGHRS and CDR2 is YFSETQ. After removal of 3 bases from V and 2 bases from J, the junction contained 4 bases not matched to a gene. This table comes from immunoSEQ multiplex PCR, and its TCRdb copy is limited to in-frame clones, with some not included. The table shows around 40,000 clones, with about 88% occurring only once. The data were obtained in a study of OX40 agonist ivuxolimab in advanced cancers. Overall study: Earlier anti-PD-1, anti-PD-L1 or anti-CTLA-4 therapy was permitted; roughly 37% had received some.

This receptor was taken from an adult with an advanced solid tumor such as melanoma, head and neck, liver or kidney cancer. Sequencing was performed on CD4+ or CD8+ T cells sorted from blood, taken in a trial of the OX40 agonist ivuxolimab. The rearrangement uses TRBV5-1 and TRBJ2-7; TRBD1 agrees at 8 bases. CDR3 nucleotide sequence: TGCGCCAGCAGCTGGAGGACAGGGCCCTACGAGCAGTACTTC. Translated, it gives CASSWRTGPYEQYF.